This T cell receptor (beta chain) was retrieved from a study of cytotoxic CD8 clonotypes in ibrutinib-treated CLL. Study summary: The subjects consisted of 11 relapsed/refractory and roughly 15 treatment-naive individuals, with approximately 18 IGHV unmutated. Partial responders about 25, complete 2; some twelve progressed and about 15 stayed in remission by median roughly 73 months.

Assay used: immunoSEQ multiplex PCR; TCRdb lists only in-frame clones, some missing. The repertoire holds about 45,000 clones, 50% to 80% seen once, with around a fifth in the top ten. This clone appeared a single time. The CDR3 has 14 amino acids. Germline V CDR1 and CDR2: ENHRY, SYGVKD. V shed 4 bases and J shed 3 bases, with 13 bases lying between them. Sample: PBMCs, taken after 24 months of ibrutinib treatment. The receptor comes from a human donor with chronic lymphocytic leukemia. J is TRBJ2-7 and V is TRBV10-3, with a possible D match to TRBD1 (6 bases). The CDR3 loop is CAISATGFDYEQYF. CDR3 bases: TGTGCCATCAGTGCAACAGGGTTTGACTACGAGCAGTACTTC.